The 10 T cell receptor beta chains listed next were all sequenced from one sample in a study of blood T cell repertoires in COVID-19. Clones were read by immunoSEQ multiplex PCR, and TCRdb kept only the in-frame ones, dropping some. The sample shows about 180,000 clones, roughly 90% of them seen only once. The sample taken for sequencing was peripheral blood. These receptors were collected from a woman aged 50 to 60 with acute or convalescent COVID-19.

The chain couples TRBV2 to TRBJ1-2, with D possibly TRBD1 on 5 matching bases. The germline CDR1 and CDR2 sequences are SNHLY and FYNNEI. This CDR3 has 12 residues. Trimming pared 7 bases from V and 2 bases from J, leaving 8 bases between. CDR3 in amino acids: CASTQENYGYTF. The DNA for the CDR3 is TGTGCCAGCACACAGGAGAACTATGGCTACACCTTC.

J is TRBJ2-1 and V is TRBV11-3; a weak D match, TRBD2 (5 bases). V lost 1 base and J lost 4, with 11 bases in between. The germline V gene encodes CDR1 SGHNT and CDR2 YENEEA. The CDR3 is 15 residues long. The CDR3 loop reads CASSLGIAPYNEQFF. CDR3 nucleotide sequence: TGTGCCAGCAGCTTAGGGATAGCGCCTTACAATGAGCAGTTCTTC.

The chain employs TRBV27 and TRBJ2-1; TRBD2 might be the D (6 bases). Trimming removed 5 bases at V and 5 bases at J, with 13 bases between. CDR3 length: 14 residues. The germline V gene has CDR1 MNHEY and CDR2 SMNVEV (reference sequence). The CDR3 sequence is CASSGRLENNEQFF. The CDR3 DNA sequence: TGTGCCAGCAGTGGACGACTAGAGAACAATGAGCAGTTCTTC.

This chain connects TRBV4-3 to TRBJ1-5; 9 nucleotides match TRBD1. The germline V gene encodes CDR1 LGHNA and CDR2 YSLEER. This CDR3 region has 15 residues. V was pared by 4 bases and J by 7 bases, with 8 bases of the junction left unmatched. The CDR3 bases are TGCGCCAGCAGCCCGGGACAGGGAACGGGCCAGCCCCAGCATTTT. Translation gives CASSPGQGTGQPQHF.

The J gene is TRBJ2-2, the V gene TRBV7-2; possibly TRBD1 for D (6 bases). Trimming removed 6 bases at V and 4 bases at J, with 12 bases between. Per germline, CDR1 SGHTA and CDR2 FQGNSA. The CDR3 is 14 residues long. The CDR3: CASSQGQPTGELFF. The CDR3 region has the DNA TGTGCCAGCAGTCAAGGACAGCCCACCGGGGAGCTGTTTTTT.

This sequence joins TRBV15 and TRBJ2-5, with a possible D match to TRBD2 (6 bases). Germline lookup yields CDR1 LNHNV and CDR2 YYDKDF (reference sequence). The CDR3 has 14 residues. V was cut by 1 base and J by 5 bases, with 11 bases left in between. This CDR3 reads CATSRGSGGETQYF. The CDR3 region has the DNA TGTGCCACCAGCAGAGGGAGTGGGGGGGAGACCCAGTACTTC.

The chain joins TRBV12-3 or TRBV12-4 to TRBJ2-1, with 7 bases identical to TRBD2. Trimming cost V 5 bases and J 9 bases; bases outside gene matches: 1. This CDR3 comprises 11 residues. CDR3 protein: CASSREGEQFF. For the CDR3, the DNA is TGTGCCAGCAGTAGGGAGGGTGAGCAGTTCTTC.

The V and J genes are TRBV2 and TRBJ1-4; D is undetermined. CDR1 and CDR2 from the germline V gene are SNHLY and FYNNEI. Trimming took off 6 bases at V and 7 bases at J, with 12 bases between the two ends. The CDR3 loop spans 13 amino acids. In DNA form, the CDR3 reads TGTGCCAGCAGGCAGGACTTGGGTGAAAAACTGTTTTTT. Amino acid sequence: CASRQDLGEKLFF.

The V and J genes are TRBV10-3 and TRBJ2-5; 11 bases map to TRBD2. The CDR3 totals 15 residues. The V gene end was trimmed by 5 bases and the J gene end by 2 bases; junction bases not matched to a gene: 4. CDR1 is ENHRY and CDR2 is SYGVKD in the germline V gene. CDR3 coding DNA: TGTGCCATCAGTACCGGGACTAGCGGACAAGAGACCCAGTACTTC. Protein product: CAISTGTSGQETQYF.

The chain links TRBV3-1 (or the pseudogene TRBV3-2) to TRBJ2-1, with 8 bases that match TRBD1. J lost 9 bases, V lost 2 bases, and 24 bases had no gene match. Germline values: CDR1 LGHDT, CDR2 YNNKEL (reference sequence). The length of the CDR3 is 20 residues. CDR3 sequence: CASSQRPGGDYRGRTSEQFF. DNA of the CDR3: TGTGCCAGCAGCCAAAGGCCAGGGGGCGATTACAGGGGTCGAACAAGTGAGCAGTTCTTC.